This T cell receptor beta chain was found in a study of T cell clusters in autoimmune cytopenias. This CDR3 is 14 amino acids long. In germline, CDR1 is MNHEY, CDR2 SMNVEV (reference sequence). Some 39,000 genome equivalents of blood DNA were amplified for TRB. Multiplex touch-down PCR amplified TRB using TRB-A and TRB-B pools in one tube. TCRdb reprocessed the multiplex PCR reads, with one entry per CDR3 protein and no DNA. The repertoire shows around 7,800 distinct CDR3 sequences; the top ten hold 4.5% to 5%. The V gene is TRBV27, the J gene TRBJ2-5; as DNA is missing, the TRBD1 call by TCRdb cannot be tested. The sequencing input was peripheral blood. The sequence derives from a human donor with an autoimmune cytopenia or autoimmune hepatitis (not recorded which). The CDR3 sequence: CASSPRGIQETQYF.